Listed here are 28 T cell receptor beta chains from one sample, sequenced in a study of shared clonotypes between healthy human individuals. Profiling relied on immunoSEQ multiplex PCR, and the TCRdb table lists in-frame clones only, not all of them. The sample records about 2,200,000 clones, about 93% being singletons. Naivety among CD8 cells was defined by CD45RO negativity and positive CCR7 selection, thereby excluding terminally differentiated effector memory CD45RA+ cells. Sequenced sample: naive CD8+ T cells from PBMCs. The receptor set was obtained from a man younger than 30 in good health. Some clones in this sample may be carry-over from other donors' samples.

The rearrangement links TRBV19 to TRBJ1-5, with D perhaps TRBD1 (6 bases). The CDR3 extends over 15 amino acids. V was clipped by 7 bases and J by 1 base, with 14 bases between them. Germline loops: CDR1 LNHDA, CDR2 SQIVND (reference sequence). CDR3 loop: CASTQTGNSNQPQHF. In DNA, the CDR3 is TGTGCCAGTACCCAGACAGGCAACAGCAATCAGCCCCAGCATTTT.

This chain joins TRBV29-1 and TRBJ2-1; 7 bases align to TRBD2. Germline lookup yields CDR1 SQVTM and CDR2 ANQGSEA. This CDR3 is built from 13 residues. The V gene end was trimmed by 6 bases and the J gene end by 3 bases; junction bases not matched to a gene: 5. The CDR3 here is CSVPGTIYNEQFF. CDR3 coding DNA: TGCAGCGTGCCCGGGACTATCTACAATGAGCAGTTCTTC.

This clone was detected once. The rearrangement links TRBV27 to TRBJ2-2; 12 bases are shared with TRBD1. V was pared by 1 base and J by 7 bases, with 7 bases of the junction left unmatched. This CDR3 region has 17 residues. Looked up from germline, CDR1 is MNHEY and CDR2 is SMNVEV (reference sequence). CDR3 region: CASSLLGTGGISGELFF. The CDR3 DNA sequence: TGTGCCAGCAGTTTATTAGGGACAGGGGGCATTAGCGGGGAGCTGTTTTTT.

The chain is built from TRBV5-6 and TRBJ2-2, with unresolved D. The V and J ends lost 4 bases and 5 bases respectively, with 6 bases between them. The CDR3 is 12 residues long. Germline V CDR1 and CDR2: SGHDT, YYEEEE. CDR3 in amino acids: CASSVLTGELFF. The CDR3 coding sequence is TGTGCCAGCAGCGTCCTAACCGGGGAGCTGTTTTTT.

This clone turned up a few times. The chain uses TRBV9 and TRBJ1-2; the D is unclear. CDR1 and CDR2 from the germline V gene are SGDLS and YYNGEE. The CDR3 contains 15 residues. Trimming cost V 0 bases and J 0 bases, with 9 bases left between them. The CDR3 spells CASSVGRNTNYGYTF. CDR3 nucleotides: TGTGCCAGCAGCGTAGGACGGAATACTAACTATGGCTACACCTTC.

The chain links TRBV29-1 to TRBJ2-2, with D uncertain. Trimming took 2 bases from V and 6 from J, leaving 13 bases between them. This CDR3 is built from 14 residues. Germline CDR1 reads SQVTM; CDR2 reads ANQGSEA. This CDR3 is CSVELGFIPGELFF. CDR3 DNA: TGCAGCGTTGAATTGGGGTTTATTCCCGGGGAGCTGTTTTTT.

In nucleotides, the CDR3 is TGTGCCAGTAAGCTTTTGGAGGGCAGCAATCAGCCCCAGCATTTT. Translated: CASKLLEGSNQPQHF. The chain uses TRBV19 and TRBJ1-5; D gene unclear. Trimming took 7 bases from V and 1 from J, leaving 14 bases between them. The CDR3 extends over 15 amino acids. From germline, CDR1 is LNHDA and CDR2 SQIVND (reference sequence). Based on the CDR3 plus reference TRBV19 and TRBJ1-5, the full variable domain is DGGITQSPKYLFRKEGQNVTLSCEQNLNHDAMYWYRQDPGQGLRLIYYSQIVNDFQKGDIAEGYSVSREKKESFPLTVTSAQKNPTAFYLCASKLLEGSNQPQHFGDGTRLSIL.

V usage is TRBV7-2 and J usage is TRBJ1-2, with 7 bases matching TRBD1. J lost 4 bases, V lost 3 bases, and 5 bases had no gene match. The CDR3 consists of 14 residues. Germline-derived CDR1 and CDR2 are SGHTA and FQGNSA. The CDR3 here is CASSLLTGVYGYTF. Here the CDR3 DNA reads TGTGCCAGCAGCTTGTTAACAGGGGTCTATGGCTACACCTTC.

V and J are TRBV30 and TRBJ2-7; TRBD2 is a possible D gene (6 bases). V lost 0 bases and J lost 3, with 12 bases in between. CDR1 is GTSNPN, CDR2 SVGIG, per germline (reference sequence). The CDR3 has 14 amino acids. CDR3 sequence: CAWSVPEGNYEQYF. CDR3 nucleotides: TGTGCCTGGAGTGTCCCGGAGGGCAACTACGAGCAGTACTTC.

This chain uses TRBV4-1 with TRBJ1-4; 9 positions match TRBD1. Per the germline V gene, CDR1 is MGHRA and CDR2 is YSYEKL. The V and J ends lost 3 bases and 0 bases, in that order; junction bases with no gene match: 5. This CDR3 comprises 17 residues. For the CDR3, the DNA is TGCGCCAGCAGCCATAGGGACAGGGCCACAACTAATGAAAAACTGTTTTTT. It specifies CASSHRDRATTNEKLFF.

This chain links TRBV7-2 with TRBJ2-7; D may be TRBD1 or TRBD2 (7 bases each). Per the germline V gene, CDR1 is SGHTA and CDR2 is FQGNSA. Deletions cut 1 base from V and 7 bases from J, with 20 bases between. The CDR3 totals 16 residues. In nucleotides, the CDR3 is TGTGCCAGCAGCTTAGGAGACAGGGCCGGACTAGGGGAGCAGTACTTC. Translation: CASSLGDRAGLGEQYF.

The chain uses TRBV7-9 and TRBJ2-2; TRBD1 matches 7 bases. V was clipped by 3 bases and J by 6 bases; unmatched bases: 7. In germline, CDR1 is SEHNR, CDR2 FQNEAQ (reference sequence). The CDR3 is 15 residues long. CDR3 nucleotides: TGTGCCAGCAGCTTCAGACAGGGTGGGGCCGGGGAGCTGTTTTTT. Its translation is CASSFRQGGAGELFF. Full variable domain (remainder filled in from reference TRBV7-9 and TRBJ2-2): DTGVSQNPRHKITKRGQNVTFRCDPISEHNRLYWYRQTLGQGPEFLTYFQNEAQLEKSRLLSDRFSAERPKGSFSTLEIQRTEQGDSAMYLCASSFRQGGAGELFFGEGSRLTVL.

The chain carries TRBV4-1 and TRBJ2-1; D is ambiguous. Trimming took off 0 bases at V and 9 bases at J, with 6 bases between the two ends. CDR3 length: 12 residues. Germline assignment: CDR1 MGHRA and CDR2 YSYEKL. The CDR3 is CASSQEMGEQFF. CDR3 coding DNA: TGCGCCAGCAGCCAAGAGATGGGTGAGCAGTTCTTC.

The rearrangement joins TRBV19 to TRBJ1-1; D may be TRBD1 (5 bases). V shed 3 bases and J shed 10 bases, with 15 bases lying between them. The CDR3 is 13 residues long. Per germline, CDR1 LNHDA and CDR2 SQIVND (reference sequence). CDR3 nucleotides: TGTGCCAGTAGTATGTTTCAGGGAACGGGAGCTTTCTTT. Residues: CASSMFQGTGAFF.

This chain joins TRBV30 and TRBJ1-2; D gene ambiguous. This CDR3 has 13 amino acids. Germline assignment: CDR1 GTSNPN and CDR2 SVGIG (reference sequence). DNA of the CDR3: TGTGGTTCCACAACAGCCTATAACTATGGCTACACCTTC. This translates into CGSTTAYNYGYTF. The full variable domain, in which reference TRBV30 and TRBJ1-2 provide the parts outside the CDR3, is SQTIHQWPATLVQPVGSPLSLECTVEGTSNPNLYWYRQAAGRGLQLLFYSVGIGQISSEVPQNLSASRPQDRQFILSSKKLLLSDSGFYLCGSTTAYNYGYTFGSGTRLTVV.

The rearrangement links TRBV6-5 to TRBJ2-3; D unresolved. From germline, CDR1 is MNHEY and CDR2 SVGAGI. Trimming shortened V by 1 base and J by 4 bases, and 12 bases separated the two germline ends. The CDR3 has 15 amino acids. The CDR3 nucleotides are TGTGCCAGCAGTTACTTGGGTGAAGGGCCAGATACGCAGTATTTT. Amino acid sequence: CASSYLGEGPDTQYF.

The CDR3 here is CASSTPMGLEGSRDEQFF. The CDR3 DNA reads as TGTGCCAGCAGCACCCCCATGGGACTAGAGGGGAGTAGAGATGAGCAGTTCTTC. J is TRBJ2-1 and V is TRBV9; 8 bases map to TRBD2. This CDR3 has 18 amino acids. With V trimmed by 4 bases and J by 8 bases, 20 bases remained unmatched. Germline values: CDR1 SGDLS, CDR2 YYNGEE.

The chain employs TRBV7-2 and TRBJ1-1; perhaps TRBD1 as D (5 bases). The CDR3 has 14 residues. V was shortened by 5 bases and J by 4 bases, with 14 bases between the two germline ends. Germline loops: CDR1 SGHTA, CDR2 FQGNSA. CDR3 nucleotides: TGTGCCAGCAGCGGGGGGATAGGGATCACTGAAGCTTTCTTT. Encoded protein: CASSGGIGITEAFF.

As regards this clone: The same CDR3 arises from other DNA sequences in this sample as well. V usage is TRBV27 and J usage is TRBJ2-3; D uncertain. Germline CDR1 is MNHEY and CDR2 is SMNVEV (reference sequence). V was pared by 0 bases and J by 0 bases, with 4 bases between. The CDR3 is 14 amino acids. In DNA, the CDR3 is TGTGCCAGCAGTTTATCTCGGAGCACAGATACGCAGTATTTT. Protein product: CASSLSRSTDTQYF.

The V gene is TRBV5-6, the J gene TRBJ2-7; 8 nucleotides agree with TRBD2. CDR3 length: 14 amino acids. Germline CDR1 reads SGHDT; CDR2 reads YYEEEE. The V and J ends lost 0 bases and 5 bases, in that order; junction bases with no gene match: 4. As DNA, the CDR3 is TGTGCCAGCAGCTTGGTTAGCGGGATAAACGAGCAGTACTTC. Protein product: CASSLVSGINEQYF.

J is TRBJ2-1 and V is TRBV5-4, with 10 positions matching TRBD1. This CDR3 has 15 residues. Germline assignment: CDR1 SGHNT and CDR2 YYREEE (reference sequence). Unmatched junction bases numbered 8, after V lost 7 bases and J lost 4 bases. The CDR3 nucleotides are TGTGCCAGCGCAATGACAGGGGGCTCTTACAATGAGCAGTTCTTC. This translates into CASAMTGGSYNEQFF. The entire variable domain, with the rest obtained from reference TRBV5-4 and TRBJ2-1, is as follows: ETGVTQSPTHLIKTRGQQVTLRCSSQSGHNTVSWYQQALGQGPQFIFQYYREEENGRGNFPPRFSGLQFPNYSSELNVNALELDDSALYLCASAMTGGSYNEQFFGPGTRLTVL.

V and J are TRBV2 and TRBJ1-1, with D perhaps TRBD1 (5 bases). Germline lookup yields CDR1 SNHLY and CDR2 FYNNEI. The CDR3 spans 17 residues. The V gene lost 3 bases and the J gene lost 1 base, with 18 bases spanning the gap. The CDR3 spells CASSDVIQGFSNTEAFF. CDR3 DNA: TGTGCCAGCAGTGATGTCATCCAGGGTTTTTCGAACACTGAAGCTTTCTTT.

V and J are TRBV29-1 and TRBJ1-2, with a possible D match to TRBD1 (6 bases). The CDR3 is 12 residues long. Trimming left V 4 bases short and J 4 bases short, with 10 bases between. Germline V CDR1 and CDR2: SQVTM, ANQGSEA. The CDR3 loop is CSVAKDSYGYTF. Written as DNA, the CDR3 is TGCAGCGTTGCGAAGGACAGCTATGGCTACACCTTC.

The genes are TRBV6-5 and TRBJ2-1; 11 bases match TRBD2. The CDR3 spans 13 residues. J lost 10 bases, V lost 6 bases, and 5 bases had no gene match. Per germline, CDR1 MNHEY and CDR2 SVGAGI. The CDR3 region is CASSLLAGVEQFF. The CDR3 coding sequence is TGTGCCAGCAGCTTACTAGCGGGAGTCGAGCAGTTCTTC.

The chain uses TRBV6-5 and TRBJ2-7; D possibly matches TRBD1 or TRBD2 (5 bases each). The germline V gene has CDR1 MNHEY and CDR2 SVGAGI. V was trimmed by 1 base and J by 2 bases, leaving 12 bases between them. This CDR3 is built from 15 residues. The CDR3 spells CASSYWDGPTYEQYF. Written as DNA, the CDR3 is TGTGCCAGCAGTTACTGGGACGGGCCCACCTACGAGCAGTACTTC.

This clone has a single count. The chain links TRBV6-5 to TRBJ2-3, with a tentative D call TRBD2 (7 bases). Trimming removed 5 bases from V and 2 bases from J, with 11 bases in between. Germline V gene lookup returns CDR1 MNHEY and CDR2 SVGAGI. The CDR3 covers 14 residues. The CDR3 DNA reads TGTGCCAGCAGTACGGGGGGCGCCACAGATACGCAGTATTTT. As protein: CASSTGGATDTQYF.

Only one count was recorded for this clone. This sample also contains other DNA sequences that code for the same CDR3. This chain uses TRBV7-9 with TRBJ1-2; 11 bases are shared with TRBD1. Germline lookup yields CDR1 SEHNR and CDR2 FQNEAQ (reference sequence). The CDR3 totals 13 residues. The ends lost 5 bases at V and 6 bases at J; junction bases unmatched: 2. The CDR3 is CASSLGQGDGYTF. As DNA, the CDR3 is TGTGCCAGCAGCCTGGGACAGGGGGATGGCTACACCTTC.

V is TRBV5-4 and J is TRBJ2-1; TRBD2 matches at 9 bases. Per the germline V gene, CDR1 is SGHNT and CDR2 is YYREEE (reference sequence). The V gene end was trimmed by 4 bases and the J gene end by 7 bases; junction bases not matched to a gene: 9. The CDR3 has 15 residues. The CDR3 nucleotides are TGTGCCAGCAGCCCAATAGCGGGAGCTGGGAATGAGCAGTTCTTC. Amino acids: CASSPIAGAGNEQFF.